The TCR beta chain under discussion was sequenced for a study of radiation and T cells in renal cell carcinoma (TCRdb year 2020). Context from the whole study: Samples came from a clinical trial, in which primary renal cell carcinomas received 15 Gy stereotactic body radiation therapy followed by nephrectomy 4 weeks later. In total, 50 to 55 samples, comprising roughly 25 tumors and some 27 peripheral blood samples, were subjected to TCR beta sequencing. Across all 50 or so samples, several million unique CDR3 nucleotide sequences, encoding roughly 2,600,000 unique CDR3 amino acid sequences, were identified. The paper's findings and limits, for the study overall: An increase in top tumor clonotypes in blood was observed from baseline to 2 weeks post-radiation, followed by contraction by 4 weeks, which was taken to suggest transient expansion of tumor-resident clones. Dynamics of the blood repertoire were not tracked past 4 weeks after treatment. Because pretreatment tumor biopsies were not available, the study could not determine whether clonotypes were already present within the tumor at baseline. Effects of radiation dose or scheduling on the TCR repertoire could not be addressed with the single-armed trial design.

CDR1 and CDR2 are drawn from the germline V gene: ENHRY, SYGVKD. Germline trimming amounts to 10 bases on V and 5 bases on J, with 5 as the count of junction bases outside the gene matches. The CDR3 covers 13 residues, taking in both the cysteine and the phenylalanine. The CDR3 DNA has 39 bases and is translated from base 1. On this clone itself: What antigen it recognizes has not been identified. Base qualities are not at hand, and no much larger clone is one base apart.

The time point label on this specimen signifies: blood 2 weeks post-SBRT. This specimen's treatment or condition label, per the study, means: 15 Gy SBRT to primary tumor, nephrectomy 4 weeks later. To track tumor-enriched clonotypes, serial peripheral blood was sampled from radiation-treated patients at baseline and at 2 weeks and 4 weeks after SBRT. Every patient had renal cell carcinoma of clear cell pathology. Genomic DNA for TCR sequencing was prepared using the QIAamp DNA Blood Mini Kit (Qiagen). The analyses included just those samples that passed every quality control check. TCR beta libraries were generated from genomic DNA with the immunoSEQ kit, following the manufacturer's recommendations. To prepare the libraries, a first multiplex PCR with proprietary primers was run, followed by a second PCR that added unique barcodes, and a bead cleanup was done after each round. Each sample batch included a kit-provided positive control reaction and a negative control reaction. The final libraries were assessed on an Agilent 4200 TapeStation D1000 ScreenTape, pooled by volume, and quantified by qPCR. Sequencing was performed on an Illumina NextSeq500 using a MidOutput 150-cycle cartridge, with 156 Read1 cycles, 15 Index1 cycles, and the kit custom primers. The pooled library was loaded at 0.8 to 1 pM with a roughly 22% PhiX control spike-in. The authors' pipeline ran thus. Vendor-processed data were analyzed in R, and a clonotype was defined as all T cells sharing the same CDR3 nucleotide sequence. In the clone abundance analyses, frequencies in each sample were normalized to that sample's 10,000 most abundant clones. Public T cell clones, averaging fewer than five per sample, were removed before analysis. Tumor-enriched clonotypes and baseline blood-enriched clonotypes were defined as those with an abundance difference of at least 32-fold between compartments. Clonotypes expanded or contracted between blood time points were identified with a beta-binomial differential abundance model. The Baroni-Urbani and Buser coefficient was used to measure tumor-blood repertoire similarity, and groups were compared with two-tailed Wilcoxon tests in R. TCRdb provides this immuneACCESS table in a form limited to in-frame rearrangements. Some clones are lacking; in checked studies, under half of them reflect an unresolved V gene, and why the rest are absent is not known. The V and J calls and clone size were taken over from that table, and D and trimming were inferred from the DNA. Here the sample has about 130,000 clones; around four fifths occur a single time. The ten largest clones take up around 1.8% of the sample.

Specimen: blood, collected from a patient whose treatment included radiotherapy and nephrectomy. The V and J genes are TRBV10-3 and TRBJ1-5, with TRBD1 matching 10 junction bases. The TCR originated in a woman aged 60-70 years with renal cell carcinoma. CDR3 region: CASTGTGDQPQHF. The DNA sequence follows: TGTGCCAGCACCGGGACAGGGGATCAGCCCCAGCATTTT.